One T cell receptor beta chain is described in this entry. At least ten counts were recorded for this clone. It has no known antigen specificity. Within one base of it there is no much larger clone, and no base qualities were kept. No patient had received any treatment before thyroid surgery. The study retrospectively analysed patient clinical samples collected from about 2012 to 2019 using T-cell receptor beta sequencing. Preparation of the library involved PCR. Sequenced using an Illumina HiSeq 4000. The TCR beta-chain CDR3 region of each patient was profiled by high-throughput sequencing. The authors' pipeline ran thus. The researchers built a classifier to tell apart papillary thyroid cancer patients with distant metastasis, based on CDR3 differences among clinicopathological groups. The Shannon index was used to assess repertoire diversity, and the Morisita-Horn index was used to assess tumor-blood repertoire similarity. TCRdb reran the public reads through fastp at Q25 and MiXCR, keeping productive beta chains. These V and J calls rely on TCRdb rather than the paper's analysis. Within this sample are around 34,000 clones, with about a sixth of them counted one time only. In total, the top ten clones hold 3% to 3.5% of the sample.

The record originates from a study of metastatic and nonmetastatic thyroid tumors (TCRdb year 2020). About the full investigation: Repertoires were compared across peripheral blood and tumor or nodule tissue samples from malignant and benign thyroid patients.

V sheds 7 bases and J sheds 4 bases, leaving 14 bases between their ends. Including the terminal cysteine and phenylalanine, the CDR3 comprises 12 residues. The CDR3 DNA has 36 bases and is translated from base 1. CDR1 and CDR2, looked up from the germline V gene (reference sequence), are DFQATT and SNEGSKA. The paper as a whole reports these results and caveats: In both blood and tumor samples, malignant tumors were reported to have significantly higher TCR beta diversity than benign nodules.

This receptor chain uses TRBV20-1 and TRBJ2-7; D gene: possibly TRBD2, on 6 matching bases. Sequencing was carried out using blood. The sequence was collected from a female donor with papillary thyroid cancer or a benign thyroid nodule (not recorded which). Some clones in this sample may be carry-over from other donors' samples. The DNA reads as follows: TGCAGTGGGGGGGTGGGAGCGTACGAGCAGTACTTC. Translated, it reads CSGGVGAYEQYF.